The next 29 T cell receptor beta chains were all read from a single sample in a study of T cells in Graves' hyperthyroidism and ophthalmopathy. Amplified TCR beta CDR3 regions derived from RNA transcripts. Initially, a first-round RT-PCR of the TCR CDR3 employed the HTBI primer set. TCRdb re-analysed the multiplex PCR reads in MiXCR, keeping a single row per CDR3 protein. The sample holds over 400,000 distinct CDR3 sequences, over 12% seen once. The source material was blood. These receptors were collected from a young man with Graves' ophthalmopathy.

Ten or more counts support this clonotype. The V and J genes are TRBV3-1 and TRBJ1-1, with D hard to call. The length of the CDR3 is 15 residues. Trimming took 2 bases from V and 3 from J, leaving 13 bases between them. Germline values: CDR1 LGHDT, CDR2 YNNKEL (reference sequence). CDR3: CASSQRNRRDTEAFF. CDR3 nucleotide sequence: TGTGCCAGCAGCCAAAGGAACCGCCGGGACACTGAAGCTTTCTTT.

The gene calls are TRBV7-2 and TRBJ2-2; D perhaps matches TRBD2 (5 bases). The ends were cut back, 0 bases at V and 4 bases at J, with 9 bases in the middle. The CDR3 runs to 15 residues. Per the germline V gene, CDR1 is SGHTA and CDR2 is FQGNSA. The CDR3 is CASSLASGSTGELFF. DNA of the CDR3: TGTGCCAGCAGCTTAGCTTCGGGGAGCACCGGGGAGCTGTTTTTT.

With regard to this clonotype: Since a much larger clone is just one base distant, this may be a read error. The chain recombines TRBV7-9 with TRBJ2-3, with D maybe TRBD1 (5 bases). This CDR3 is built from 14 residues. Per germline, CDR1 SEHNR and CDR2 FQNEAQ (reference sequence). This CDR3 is CASSLRIATGTQYF. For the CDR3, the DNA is TGTGCCAGCAGCTTAAGAATAGCAACAGGTACGCAGTATTTT.

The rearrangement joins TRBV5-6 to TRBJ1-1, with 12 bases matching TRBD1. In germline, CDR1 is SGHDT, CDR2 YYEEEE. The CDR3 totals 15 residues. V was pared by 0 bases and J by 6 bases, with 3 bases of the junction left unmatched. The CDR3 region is CASSLGGQGAAEAFF. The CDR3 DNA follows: TGTGCCAGCAGCTTGGGGGGACAGGGGGCTGCTGAAGCTTTCTTT.

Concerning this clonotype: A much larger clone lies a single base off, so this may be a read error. CDR3 nucleotide sequence: TGTGCCAGCAGCCTACCGGGTGGGCGCACAGATACGCAGTATTTT. Its protein product is CASSLPGGRTDTQYF. The chain couples TRBV3-1 to TRBJ2-3; D is ambiguous. The CDR3 is 15 amino acids. Trimming cost V 4 bases and J 1 base, with 12 bases left between them. Germline loops: CDR1 LGHDT, CDR2 YNNKEL (reference sequence).

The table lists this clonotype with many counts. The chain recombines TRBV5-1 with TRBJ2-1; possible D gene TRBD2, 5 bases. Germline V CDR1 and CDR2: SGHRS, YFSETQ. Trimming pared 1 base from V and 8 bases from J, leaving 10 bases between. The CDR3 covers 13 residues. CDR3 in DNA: TGCGCCAGCAGCTTGCCAAGCGGTGATGAGCAGTTCTTC. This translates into CASSLPSGDEQFF.

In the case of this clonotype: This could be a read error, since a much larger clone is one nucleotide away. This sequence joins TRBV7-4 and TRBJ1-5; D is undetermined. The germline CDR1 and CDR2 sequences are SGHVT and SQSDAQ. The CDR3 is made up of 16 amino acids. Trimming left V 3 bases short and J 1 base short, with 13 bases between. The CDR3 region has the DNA TGTGCCAGCAGCTTGGGAGGGTCGGAGAGCAATCAGCCCCAGCATTTT. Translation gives CASSLGGSESNQPQHF.

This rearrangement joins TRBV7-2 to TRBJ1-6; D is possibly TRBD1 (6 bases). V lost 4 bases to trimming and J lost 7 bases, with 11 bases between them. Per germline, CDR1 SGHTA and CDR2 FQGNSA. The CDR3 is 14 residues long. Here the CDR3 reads CASSSDRRNSPLHF. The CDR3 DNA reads TGTGCCAGCAGCTCAGACAGGCGAAATTCACCCCTCCACTTT.

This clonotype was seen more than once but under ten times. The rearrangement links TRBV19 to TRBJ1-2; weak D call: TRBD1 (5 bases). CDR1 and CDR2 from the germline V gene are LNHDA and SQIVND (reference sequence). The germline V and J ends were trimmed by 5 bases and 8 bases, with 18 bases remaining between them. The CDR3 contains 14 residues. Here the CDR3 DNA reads TGTGCCAGTAGTCTCGGCCGAGAAGGGGACGGCTACACCTTC. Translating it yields CASSLGREGDGYTF.

CDR3 loop: CASSSPGLAGEGDVNEQFF. CDR3 coding DNA: TGTGCCAGCAGTTCCCCGGGACTAGCGGGAGAAGGGGATGTAAATGAGCAGTTCTTC. V and J are TRBV12-3 or TRBV12-4 and TRBJ2-1; 14 positions match TRBD2. V was pared by 4 bases and J by 7 bases, with 15 bases of the junction left unmatched. The length of the CDR3 is 19 residues.

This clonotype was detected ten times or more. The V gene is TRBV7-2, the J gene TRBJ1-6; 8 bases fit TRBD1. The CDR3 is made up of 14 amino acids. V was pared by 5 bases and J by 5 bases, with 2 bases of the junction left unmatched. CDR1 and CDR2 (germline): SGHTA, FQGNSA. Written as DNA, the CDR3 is TGTGCCAGCAGCGTGACAGGGGATAATTCACCCCTCCACTTT. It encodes CASSVTGDNSPLHF.

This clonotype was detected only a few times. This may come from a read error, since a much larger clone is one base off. The CDR3, as DNA: TGCGCCAGCGGCTTGGGTTCAACCCCCTACGAGCAGTACTTC. It encodes CASGLGSTPYEQYF. The rearrangement uses TRBV5-1 and TRBJ2-7; no reliable D call. The CDR3 sequence is 14 residues long. Germline-derived CDR1 and CDR2 are SGHRS and YFSETQ. Variable domain in full (rest from reference TRBV5-1 and TRBJ2-7): KAGVTQTPRYLIKTRGQQVTLSCSPISGHRSVSWYQQTPGQGLQFLFEYFSETQRNKGNFPGRFSGRQFSNSRSEMNVSTLELGDSALYLCASGLGSTPYEQYFGPGTRLTVT.

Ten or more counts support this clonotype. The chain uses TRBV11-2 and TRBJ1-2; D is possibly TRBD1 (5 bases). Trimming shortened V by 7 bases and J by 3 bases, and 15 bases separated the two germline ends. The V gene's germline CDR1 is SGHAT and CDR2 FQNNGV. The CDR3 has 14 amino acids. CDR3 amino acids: CASTTEGRDYGYTF. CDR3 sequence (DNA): TGTGCCAGCACGACAGAGGGCCGGGACTATGGCTACACCTTC.

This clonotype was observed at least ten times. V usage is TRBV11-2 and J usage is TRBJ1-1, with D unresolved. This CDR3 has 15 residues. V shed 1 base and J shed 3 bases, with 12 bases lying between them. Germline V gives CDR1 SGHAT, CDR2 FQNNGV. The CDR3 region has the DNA TGTGCCAGCAGCTTAGCGGTGACCGAATACACTGAAGCTTTCTTT. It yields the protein CASSLAVTEYTEAFF.

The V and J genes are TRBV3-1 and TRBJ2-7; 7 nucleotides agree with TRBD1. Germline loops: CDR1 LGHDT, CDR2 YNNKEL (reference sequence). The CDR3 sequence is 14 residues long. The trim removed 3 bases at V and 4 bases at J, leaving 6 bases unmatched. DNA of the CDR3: TGTGCCAGCAGCCAGATAGGGGGCCGGTACGAGCAGTACTTC. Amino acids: CASSQIGGRYEQYF.

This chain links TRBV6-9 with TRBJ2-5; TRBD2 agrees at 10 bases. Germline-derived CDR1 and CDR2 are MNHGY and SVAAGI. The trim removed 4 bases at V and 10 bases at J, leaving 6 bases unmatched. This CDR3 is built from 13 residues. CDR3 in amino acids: CASSWTSGELQYF. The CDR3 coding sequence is TGTGCCAGCAGTTGGACTAGCGGAGAACTCCAGTACTTC.

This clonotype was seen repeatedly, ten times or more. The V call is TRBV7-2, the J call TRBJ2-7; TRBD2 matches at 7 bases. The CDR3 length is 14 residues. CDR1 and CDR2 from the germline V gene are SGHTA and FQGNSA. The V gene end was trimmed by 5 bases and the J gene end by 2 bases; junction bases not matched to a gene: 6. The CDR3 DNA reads TGTGCCAGCAGCGCGACTAGCCTTACCTACGAGCAGTACTTC. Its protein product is CASSATSLTYEQYF.

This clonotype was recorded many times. The CDR3 loop reads CASSSRDGGSGTRNEQFF. CDR3 sequence (DNA): TGTGCCAGCAGCTCCCGGGACGGCGGTTCGGGCACAAGGAATGAGCAGTTCTTC. The chain carries TRBV11-3 and TRBJ2-1; D may match TRBD1 or TRBD2 (5 bases each). The CDR3 runs to 18 residues. The V end lost 4 bases, the J end lost 7 bases, and 26 bases lay between the germline ends. Germline V CDR1 and CDR2: SGHNT, YENEEA.

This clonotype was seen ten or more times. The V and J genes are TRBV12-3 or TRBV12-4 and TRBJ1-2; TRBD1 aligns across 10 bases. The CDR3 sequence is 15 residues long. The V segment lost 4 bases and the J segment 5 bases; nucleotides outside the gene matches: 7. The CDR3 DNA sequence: TGTGCCAGCAGTTGGGGGACAGGGGTGCAGTATGGCTACACCTTC. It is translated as CASSWGTGVQYGYTF.

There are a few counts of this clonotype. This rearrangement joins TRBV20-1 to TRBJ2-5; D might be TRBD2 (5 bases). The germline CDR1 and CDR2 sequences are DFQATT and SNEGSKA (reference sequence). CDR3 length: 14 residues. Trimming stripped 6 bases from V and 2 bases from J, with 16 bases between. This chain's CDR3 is CSAIFTGWQETQYF. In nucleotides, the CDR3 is TGCAGTGCAATTTTTACGGGGTGGCAAGAGACCCAGTACTTC.

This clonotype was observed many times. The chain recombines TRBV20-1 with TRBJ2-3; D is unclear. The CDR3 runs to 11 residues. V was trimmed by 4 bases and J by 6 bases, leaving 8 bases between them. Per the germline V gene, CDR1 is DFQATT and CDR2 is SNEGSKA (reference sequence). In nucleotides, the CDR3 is TGCAGTGCTAAGGGCTTTGATACGCAGTATTTT. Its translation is CSAKGFDTQYF.

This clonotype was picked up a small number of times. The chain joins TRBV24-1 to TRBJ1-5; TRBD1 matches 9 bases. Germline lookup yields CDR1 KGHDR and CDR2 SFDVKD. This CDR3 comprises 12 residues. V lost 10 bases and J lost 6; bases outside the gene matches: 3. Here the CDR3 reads CATDRGSQPQHF. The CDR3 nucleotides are TGTGCCACAGACAGGGGGAGTCAGCCCCAGCATTTT.

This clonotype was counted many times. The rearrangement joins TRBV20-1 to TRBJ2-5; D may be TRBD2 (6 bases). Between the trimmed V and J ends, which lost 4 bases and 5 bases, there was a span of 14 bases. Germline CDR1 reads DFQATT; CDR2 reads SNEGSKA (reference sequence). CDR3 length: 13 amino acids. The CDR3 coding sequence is TGCAGTGCTACCCAACTAGCTCGGGAGACCCAGTACTTC. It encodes CSATQLARETQYF.

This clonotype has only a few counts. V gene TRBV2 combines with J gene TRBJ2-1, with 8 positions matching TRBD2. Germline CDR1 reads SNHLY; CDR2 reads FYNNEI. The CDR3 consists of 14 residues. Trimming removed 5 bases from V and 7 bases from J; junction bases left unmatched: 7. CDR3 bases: TGTGCCAGCAGTCCCGGGAGGGCCCGTAATGAGCAGTTCTTC. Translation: CASSPGRARNEQFF.

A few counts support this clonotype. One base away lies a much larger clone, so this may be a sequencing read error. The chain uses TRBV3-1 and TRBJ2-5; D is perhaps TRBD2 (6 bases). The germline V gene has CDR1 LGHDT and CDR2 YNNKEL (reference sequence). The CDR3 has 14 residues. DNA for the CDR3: TGTGCCAGCGGCCAAGTAGGGGCGGGGGAGACCCAGTACTTC. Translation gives CASGQVGAGETQYF.

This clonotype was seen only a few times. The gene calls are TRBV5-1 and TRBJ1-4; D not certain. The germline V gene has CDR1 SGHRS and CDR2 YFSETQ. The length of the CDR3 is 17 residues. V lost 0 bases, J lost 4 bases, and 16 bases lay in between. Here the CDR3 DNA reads TGCGCCAGCAGCTTGGGGTCGGTCGGGGAGTATAATGAAAAACTGTTTTTT. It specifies CASSLGSVGEYNEKLFF.

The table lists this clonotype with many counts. CDR3 region: CASSQNWGAPYEQYF. CDR3 coding DNA: TGCGCCAGCAGCCAAAATTGGGGGGCTCCGTACGAGCAGTACTTC. V and J are TRBV4-1 and TRBJ2-7; D is perhaps TRBD1 or TRBD2 (6 bases each). The CDR3 is 15 amino acids. The V end was cut by 2 bases, the J end by 4 bases, with 15 bases between. Germline assignment: CDR1 MGHRA and CDR2 YSYEKL.

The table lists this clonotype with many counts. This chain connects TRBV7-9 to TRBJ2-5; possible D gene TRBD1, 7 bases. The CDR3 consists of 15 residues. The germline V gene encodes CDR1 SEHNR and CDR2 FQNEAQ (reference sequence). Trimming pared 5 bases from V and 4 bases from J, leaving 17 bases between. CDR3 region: CASSEGTAGRETQYF. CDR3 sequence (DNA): TGTGCCAGCAGCGAAGGGACAGCGGGTCGAGAGACCCAGTACTTC.

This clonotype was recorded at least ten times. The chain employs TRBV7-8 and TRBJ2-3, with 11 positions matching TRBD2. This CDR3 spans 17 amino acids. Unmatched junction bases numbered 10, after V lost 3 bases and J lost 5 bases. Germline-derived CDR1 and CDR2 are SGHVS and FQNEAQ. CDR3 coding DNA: TGTGCCAGCAGCTTTCCCGAACTAGCGGGAGAGGGAGATACGCAGTATTTT. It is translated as CASSFPELAGEGDTQYF.